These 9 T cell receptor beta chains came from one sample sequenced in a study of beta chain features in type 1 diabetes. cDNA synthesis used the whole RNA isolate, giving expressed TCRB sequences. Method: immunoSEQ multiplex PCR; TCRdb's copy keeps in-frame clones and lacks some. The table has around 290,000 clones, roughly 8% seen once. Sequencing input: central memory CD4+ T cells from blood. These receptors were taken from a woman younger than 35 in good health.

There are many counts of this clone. Here the CDR3 reads CASSQDREQVLNEKLFF. The CDR3 DNA is TGCGCCAGCAGCCAAGATCGGGAACAGGTCCTTAATGAAAAACTGTTTTTT. This sequence joins TRBV4-3 and TRBJ1-4, with D perhaps matching TRBD1 (5 bases). The CDR3 has 17 amino acids. Germline loops: CDR1 LGHNA, CDR2 YSLEER. V was cut by 0 bases and J by 4 bases, with 15 bases left in between.

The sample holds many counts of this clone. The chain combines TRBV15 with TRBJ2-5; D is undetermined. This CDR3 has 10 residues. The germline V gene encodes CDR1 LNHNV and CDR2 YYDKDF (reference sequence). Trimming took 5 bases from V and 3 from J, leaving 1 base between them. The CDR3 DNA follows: TGTGCCACCAGCGAAGAGACCCAGTACTTC. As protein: CATSEETQYF.

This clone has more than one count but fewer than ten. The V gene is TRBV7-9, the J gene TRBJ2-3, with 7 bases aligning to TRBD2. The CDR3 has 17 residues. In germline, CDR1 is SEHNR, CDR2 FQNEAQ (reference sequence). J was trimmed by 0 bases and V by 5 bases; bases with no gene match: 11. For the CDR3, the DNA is TGTGCCAGCAGCCTAGGGCGACTCGGGAGGAGCACAGATACGCAGTATTTT. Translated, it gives CASSLGRLGRSTDTQYF.

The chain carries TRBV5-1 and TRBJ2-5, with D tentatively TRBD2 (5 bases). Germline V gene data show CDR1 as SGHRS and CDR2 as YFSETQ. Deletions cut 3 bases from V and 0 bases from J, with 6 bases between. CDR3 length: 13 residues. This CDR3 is CASSSGYQETQYF. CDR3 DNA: TGCGCCAGCAGCTCGGGGTACCAAGAGACCCAGTACTTC.

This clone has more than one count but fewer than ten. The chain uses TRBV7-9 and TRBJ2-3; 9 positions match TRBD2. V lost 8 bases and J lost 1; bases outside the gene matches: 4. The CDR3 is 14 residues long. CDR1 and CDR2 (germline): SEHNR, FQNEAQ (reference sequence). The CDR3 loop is CASCRTSGTDTQYF. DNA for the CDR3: TGTGCCAGCTGTCGGACTAGCGGCACAGATACGCAGTATTTT.

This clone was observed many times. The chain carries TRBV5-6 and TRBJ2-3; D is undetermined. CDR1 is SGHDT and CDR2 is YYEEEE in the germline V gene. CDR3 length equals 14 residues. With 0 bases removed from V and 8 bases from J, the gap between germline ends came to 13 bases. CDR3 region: CASSLEGRVGTQYF. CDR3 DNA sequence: TGTGCCAGCAGCTTGGAGGGAAGGGTCGGTACGCAGTATTTT.

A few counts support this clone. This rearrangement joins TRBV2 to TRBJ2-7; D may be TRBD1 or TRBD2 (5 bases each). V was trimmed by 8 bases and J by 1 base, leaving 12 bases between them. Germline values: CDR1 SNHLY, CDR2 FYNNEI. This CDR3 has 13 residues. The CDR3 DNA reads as TGTGCCAGCTCCGGGACCGCATCCTACGAGCAGTACGTC. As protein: CASSGTASYEQYV.

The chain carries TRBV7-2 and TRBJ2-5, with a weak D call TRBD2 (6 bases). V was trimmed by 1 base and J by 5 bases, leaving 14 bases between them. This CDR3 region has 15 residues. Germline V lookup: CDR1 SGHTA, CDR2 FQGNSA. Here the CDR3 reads CASSLGPLASETQYF. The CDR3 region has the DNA TGTGCCAGCAGCTTAGGGCCTCTAGCGTCCGAGACCCAGTACTTC.

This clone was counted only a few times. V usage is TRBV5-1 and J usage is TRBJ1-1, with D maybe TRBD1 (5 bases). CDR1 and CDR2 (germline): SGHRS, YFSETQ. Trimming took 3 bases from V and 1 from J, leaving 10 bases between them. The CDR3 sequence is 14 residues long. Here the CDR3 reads CASSWGGSNTEAFF. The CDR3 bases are TGCGCCAGCAGCTGGGGCGGCTCGAACACTGAAGCTTTCTTT.